Shown below are 11 T cell receptor beta chains from a single sample sequenced in a study of T cells in Graves' hyperthyroidism and ophthalmopathy. Amplified TCR beta CDR3 regions came from RNA transcripts. The primer set for the first-round RT-PCR of the TCR CDR3 was HTBI. TCRdb re-derived calls from the multiplex PCR reads in MiXCR, one entry per CDR3 protein. The repertoire holds 300,000 to 450,000 distinct CDR3 sequences, with more than 12% as singletons. The sequenced sample was blood. The source is a woman in her twenties or thirties with Graves' ophthalmopathy.

The table lists this clonotype with many counts. The rearrangement uses TRBV6-1 and TRBJ2-1; 7 bases are shared with TRBD2. V gave up 6 bases and J gave up 8 bases; unmatched junction bases: 19. Germline lookup yields CDR1 MNHNS and CDR2 SASEGT. The CDR3 is 17 amino acids. The CDR3 nucleotides are TGTGCCAGCAGCTCCGCTCGGGGGGTGATTTTAAGCGATGAGCAGTTCTTC. Protein sequence: CASSSARGVILSDEQFF.

Details on this clonotype: This may be a read error, as it is one base from a much larger clone. The chain is built from TRBV12-3 or TRBV12-4 and TRBJ2-4; 7 nucleotides agree with TRBD2. The length of the CDR3 is 14 residues. CDR3 sequence: CASRGGWTKNIQCF. In DNA, the CDR3 is TGTGCCAGCAGGGGAGGGTGGACCAAAAACATTCAGTGCTTC.

This clonotype was observed at least ten times. The chain employs TRBV6-1 and TRBJ2-1; 7 bases agree with TRBD2. CDR1 and CDR2 (germline): MNHNS, SASEGT. J lost 9 bases, V lost 5 bases, and 1 base had no gene match. The CDR3 consists of 11 residues. CDR3 residues: CASSRGVEQFF. The DNA of the CDR3 is TGTGCCAGCAGTCGGGGGGTTGAGCAGTTCTTC.

J is TRBJ1-2 and V is TRBV27, with 9 bases lining up with TRBD1. The V segment lost 3 bases and the J segment 7 bases; nucleotides outside the gene matches: 9. Per germline, CDR1 MNHEY and CDR2 SMNVEV (reference sequence). The length of the CDR3 is 15 residues. CDR3 sequence: CASSFQPGQGSGYTF. CDR3 sequence (DNA): TGTGCCAGCAGTTTCCAACCGGGACAGGGTTCTGGCTACACCTTC.

This clonotype appeared many times. The chain recombines TRBV2 with TRBJ2-7; D may be TRBD1 or TRBD2 (5 bases each). Germline V CDR1 and CDR2: SNHLY, FYNNEI. V lost 4 bases and J 4 bases, leaving 11 bases between the germline ends. The CDR3 has 13 amino acids. The CDR3 here is CASSVGREYEQYF. The CDR3 coding sequence is TGTGCCAGCAGTGTGGGCAGGGAGTACGAGCAGTACTTC.

About this clonotype itself: Since a much larger clone is just one base distant, this may be a read error. This chain uses TRBV30 with TRBJ1-1; D not resolved. In germline, CDR1 is GTSNPN, CDR2 SVGIG (reference sequence). The CDR3 is 11 amino acids. CDR3 nucleotide sequence: TGTGCCTGGACTGTCGGCACTGTAGCTTTCTTT. Translation: CAWTVGTVAFF.

This clonotype was recorded once. This rearrangement joins TRBV25-1 to TRBJ1-2; TRBD1 might be the D (6 bases). With 3 bases removed from V and 5 bases from J, the gap between germline ends came to 13 bases. Germline loops: CDR1 MGHDK, CDR2 SYGVNS. This CDR3 spans 14 amino acids. The CDR3 spells CASSEMGGIYGYTF. The CDR3 coding sequence is TGTGCCAGCAGTGAGATGGGGGGCATATATGGCTACACCTTC.

Many counts were recorded for this clonotype. This sequence joins TRBV6-1 and TRBJ2-7; no firm D call. This CDR3 is 11 amino acids long. Trimming took off 8 bases at V and 3 bases at J, with 8 bases between the two ends. Germline assignment: CDR1 MNHNS and CDR2 SASEGT. The CDR3 loop is CASGSHYEQYF. Written as DNA, the CDR3 is TGTGCCAGCGGCTCCCACTACGAGCAGTACTTC.

The chain recombines TRBV30 with TRBJ2-7; D may be TRBD1 (6 bases). This CDR3 has 14 amino acids. Germline CDR1 and CDR2: GTSNPN and SVGIG (reference sequence). V was pared by 1 base and J by 2 bases, with 12 bases between. The CDR3 DNA sequence: TGTGCCTGGAGTGGCCTGGGGGCCCCCTACGAGCAGTACTTC. This translates into CAWSGLGAPYEQYF.

At least ten counts were recorded for this clonotype. V is TRBV12-3 or TRBV12-4 and J is TRBJ1-2, with TRBD1 matching over 9 bases. CDR3 length: 16 amino acids. Trimming cost V 5 bases and J 5 bases; bases outside gene matches: 12. The CDR3 loop is CASSVPPGQGAYGYTF. Here the CDR3 DNA reads TGTGCCAGCAGTGTACCTCCGGGACAGGGTGCTTATGGCTACACCTTC.

This clonotype turned up a few times. The chain's CDR3 is CSVMGGSYNEQFF. DNA of the CDR3: TGCAGCGTTATGGGGGGTTCCTACAATGAGCAGTTCTTC. The chain joins TRBV29-1 to TRBJ2-1, with a possible D match to TRBD2 (6 bases). The length of the CDR3 is 13 residues. V lost 5 bases and J lost 1, with 9 bases in between. Per the germline V gene, CDR1 is SQVTM and CDR2 is ANQGSEA.